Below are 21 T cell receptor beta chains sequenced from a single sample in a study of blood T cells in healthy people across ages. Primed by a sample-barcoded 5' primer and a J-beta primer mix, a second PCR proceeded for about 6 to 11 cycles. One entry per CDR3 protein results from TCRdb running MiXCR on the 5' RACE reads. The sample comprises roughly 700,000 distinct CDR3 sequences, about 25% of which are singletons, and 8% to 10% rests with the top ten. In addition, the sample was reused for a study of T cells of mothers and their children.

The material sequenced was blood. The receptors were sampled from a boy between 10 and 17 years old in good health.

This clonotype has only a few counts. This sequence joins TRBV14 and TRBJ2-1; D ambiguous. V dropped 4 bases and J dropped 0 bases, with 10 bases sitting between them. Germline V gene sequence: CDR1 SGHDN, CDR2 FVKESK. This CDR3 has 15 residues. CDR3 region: CASSRDWDSYNEQFF. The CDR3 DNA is TGTGCCAGCAGCCGCGACTGGGACTCCTACAATGAGCAGTTCTTC.

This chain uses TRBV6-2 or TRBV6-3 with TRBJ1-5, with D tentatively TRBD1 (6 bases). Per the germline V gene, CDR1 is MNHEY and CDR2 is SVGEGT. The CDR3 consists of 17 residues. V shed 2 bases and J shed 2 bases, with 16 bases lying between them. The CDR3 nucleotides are TGTGCCAGCAGTTACAGTGGAGGGGGGCTTGGCAATCAGCCCCAGCATTTT. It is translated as CASSYSGGGLGNQPQHF.

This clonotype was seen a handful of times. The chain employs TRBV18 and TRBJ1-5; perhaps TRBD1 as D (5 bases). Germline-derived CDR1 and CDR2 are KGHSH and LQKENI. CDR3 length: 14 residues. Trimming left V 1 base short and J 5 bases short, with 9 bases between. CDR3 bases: TGTGCCAGCTCACCACGGGACCGGGATCAGCCCCAGCATTTT. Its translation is CASSPRDRDQPQHF.

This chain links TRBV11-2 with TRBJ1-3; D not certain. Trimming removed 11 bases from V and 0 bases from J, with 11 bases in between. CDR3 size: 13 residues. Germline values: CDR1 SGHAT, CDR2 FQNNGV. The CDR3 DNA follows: TGTGCCGCGGGAACTTCCTCTGGAAACACCATATATTTT. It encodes CAAGTSSGNTIYF.

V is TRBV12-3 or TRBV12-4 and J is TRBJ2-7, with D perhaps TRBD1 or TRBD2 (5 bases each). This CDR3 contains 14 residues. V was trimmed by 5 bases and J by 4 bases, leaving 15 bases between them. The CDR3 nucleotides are TGTGCCAGCAGTGACGAGGGACGGCCGTACGAGCAGTACTTC. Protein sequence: CASSDEGRPYEQYF.

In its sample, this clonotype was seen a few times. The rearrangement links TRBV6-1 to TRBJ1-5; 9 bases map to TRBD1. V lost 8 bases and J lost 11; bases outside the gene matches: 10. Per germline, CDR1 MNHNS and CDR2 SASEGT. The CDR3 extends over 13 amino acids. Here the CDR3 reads CASQDRGTVAQHF. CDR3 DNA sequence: TGTGCCAGCCAGGACAGGGGCACCGTGGCCCAGCATTTT.

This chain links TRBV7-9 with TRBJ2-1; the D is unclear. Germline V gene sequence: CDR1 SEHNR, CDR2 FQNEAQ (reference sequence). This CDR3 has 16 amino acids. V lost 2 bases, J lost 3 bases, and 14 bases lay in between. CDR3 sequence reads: CASSLLTANLYNEQFF. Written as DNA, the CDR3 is TGTGCCAGCAGCTTATTGACTGCCAACCTCTACAATGAGCAGTTCTTC.

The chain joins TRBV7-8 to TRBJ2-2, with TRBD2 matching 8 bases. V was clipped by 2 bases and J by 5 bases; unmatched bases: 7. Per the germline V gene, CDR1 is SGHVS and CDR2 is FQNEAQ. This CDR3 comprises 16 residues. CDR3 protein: CASSLLGIAGTGELFF. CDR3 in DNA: TGTGCCAGCAGCTTACTCGGAATAGCGGGGACCGGGGAGCTGTTTTTT.

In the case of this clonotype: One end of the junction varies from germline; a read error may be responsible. The CDR3: CASSQASGQVF. CDR3 in DNA: TGTGCCAGCAGCCAAGCTTCGGGACAGGTCTTT. The rearrangement uses TRBV3-1 and TRBJ1-1; the match to TRBD1 covers 8 bases. In germline, CDR1 is LGHDT, CDR2 YNNKEL (reference sequence). The CDR3 spans 11 residues.

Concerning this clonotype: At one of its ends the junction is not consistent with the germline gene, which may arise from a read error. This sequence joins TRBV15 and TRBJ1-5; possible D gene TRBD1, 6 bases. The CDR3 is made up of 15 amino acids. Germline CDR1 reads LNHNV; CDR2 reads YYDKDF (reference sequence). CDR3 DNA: TGCGCCACCAGCAGAGATTATGGGGGCCTACAGCCCCAGCATTTT. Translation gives CATSRDYGGLQPQHF.

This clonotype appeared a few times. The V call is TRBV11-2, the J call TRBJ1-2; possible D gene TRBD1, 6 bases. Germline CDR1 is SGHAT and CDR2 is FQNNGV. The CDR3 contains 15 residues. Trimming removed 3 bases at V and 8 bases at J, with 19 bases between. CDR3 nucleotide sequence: TGTGCCAGCAGCTTTTCGGACAGCGGAATAGAAGGCTACACCTTC. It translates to CASSFSDSGIEGYTF.

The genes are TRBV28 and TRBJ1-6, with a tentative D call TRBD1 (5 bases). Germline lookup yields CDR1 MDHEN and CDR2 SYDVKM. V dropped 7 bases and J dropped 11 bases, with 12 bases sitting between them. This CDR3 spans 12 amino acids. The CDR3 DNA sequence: TGTGCCAGCACCAGGGCCCACGCACCCCTCCACTTT. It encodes CASTRAHAPLHF. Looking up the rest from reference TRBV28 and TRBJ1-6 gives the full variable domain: DVKVTQSSRYLVKRTGEKVFLECVQDMDHENMFWYRQDPGLGLRLIYFSYDVKMKEKGDIPEGYSVSREKKERFSLILESASTNQTSMYLCASTRAHAPLHFGNGTRLTVT.

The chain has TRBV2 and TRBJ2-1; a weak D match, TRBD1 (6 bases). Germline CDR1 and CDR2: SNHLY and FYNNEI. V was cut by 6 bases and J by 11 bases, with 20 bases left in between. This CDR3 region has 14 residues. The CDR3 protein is CASRPGAGATKQFF. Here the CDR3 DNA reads TGTGCCAGCAGACCCGGGGCAGGGGCGACTAAGCAGTTCTTC.

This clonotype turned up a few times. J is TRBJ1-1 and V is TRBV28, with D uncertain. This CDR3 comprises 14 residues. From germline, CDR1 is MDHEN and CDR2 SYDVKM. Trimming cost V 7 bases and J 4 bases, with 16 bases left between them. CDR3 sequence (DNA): TGTGCCAGCACTCCCGGGCCTAAGCCCACTGAAGCTTTCTTT. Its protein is CASTPGPKPTEAFF.

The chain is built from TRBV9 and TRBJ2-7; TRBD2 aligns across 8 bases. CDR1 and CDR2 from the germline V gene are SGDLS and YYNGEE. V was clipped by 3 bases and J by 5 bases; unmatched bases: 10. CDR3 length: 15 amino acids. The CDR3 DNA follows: TGTGCCAGCAGCGCAGCGGGAGCCCCCGGGGACGAGCAGTACTTC. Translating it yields CASSAAGAPGDEQYF.

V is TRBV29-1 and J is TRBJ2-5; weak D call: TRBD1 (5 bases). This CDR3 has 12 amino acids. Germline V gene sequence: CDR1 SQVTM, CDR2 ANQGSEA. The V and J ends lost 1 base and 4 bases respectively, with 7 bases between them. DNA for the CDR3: TGCAGCGTTGAAGTCAGGGCAGAGACCCAGTACTTC. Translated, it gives CSVEVRAETQYF.

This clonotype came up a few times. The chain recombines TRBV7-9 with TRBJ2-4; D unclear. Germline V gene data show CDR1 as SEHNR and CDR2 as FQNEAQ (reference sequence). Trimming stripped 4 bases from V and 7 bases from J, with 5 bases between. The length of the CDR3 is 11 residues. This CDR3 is CASSWSNIQYF. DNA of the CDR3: TGTGCCAGCAGCTGGTCGAACATTCAGTACTTC.

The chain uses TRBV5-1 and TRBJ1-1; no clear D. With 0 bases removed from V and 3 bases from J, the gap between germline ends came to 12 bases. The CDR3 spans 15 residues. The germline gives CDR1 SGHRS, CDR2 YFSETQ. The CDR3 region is CASSLAGREYTEAFF. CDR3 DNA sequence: TGCGCCAGCAGCTTGGCCGGGAGGGAGTACACTGAAGCTTTCTTT. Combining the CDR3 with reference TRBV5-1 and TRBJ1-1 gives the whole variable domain KAGVTQTPRYLIKTRGQQVTLSCSPISGHRSVSWYQQTPGQGLQFLFEYFSETQRNKGNFPGRFSGRQFSNSRSEMNVSTLELGDSALYLCASSLAGREYTEAFFGQGTRLTVV.

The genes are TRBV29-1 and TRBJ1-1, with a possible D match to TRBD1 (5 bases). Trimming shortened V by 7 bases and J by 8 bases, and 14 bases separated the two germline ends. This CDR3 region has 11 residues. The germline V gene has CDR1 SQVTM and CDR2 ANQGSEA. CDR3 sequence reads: CSALIRAEAFF. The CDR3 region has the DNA TGCAGCGCGCTCATCAGGGCCGAAGCTTTCTTT.

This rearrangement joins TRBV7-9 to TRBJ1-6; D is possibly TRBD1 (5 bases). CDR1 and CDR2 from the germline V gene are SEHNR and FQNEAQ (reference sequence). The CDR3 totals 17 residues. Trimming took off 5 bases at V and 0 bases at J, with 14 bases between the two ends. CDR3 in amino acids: CASSPAAGSSYNSPLHF. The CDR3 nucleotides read TGTGCCAGCAGCCCAGCCGCAGGGAGCTCCTATAATTCACCCCTCCACTTT.

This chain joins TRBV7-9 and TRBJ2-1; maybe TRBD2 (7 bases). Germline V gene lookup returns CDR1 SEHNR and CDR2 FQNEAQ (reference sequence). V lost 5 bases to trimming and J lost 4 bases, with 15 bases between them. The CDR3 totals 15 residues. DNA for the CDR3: TGTGCCAGCAGCCTCAGGGGACTAACTTACAATGAGCAGTTCTTC. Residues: CASSLRGLTYNEQFF.